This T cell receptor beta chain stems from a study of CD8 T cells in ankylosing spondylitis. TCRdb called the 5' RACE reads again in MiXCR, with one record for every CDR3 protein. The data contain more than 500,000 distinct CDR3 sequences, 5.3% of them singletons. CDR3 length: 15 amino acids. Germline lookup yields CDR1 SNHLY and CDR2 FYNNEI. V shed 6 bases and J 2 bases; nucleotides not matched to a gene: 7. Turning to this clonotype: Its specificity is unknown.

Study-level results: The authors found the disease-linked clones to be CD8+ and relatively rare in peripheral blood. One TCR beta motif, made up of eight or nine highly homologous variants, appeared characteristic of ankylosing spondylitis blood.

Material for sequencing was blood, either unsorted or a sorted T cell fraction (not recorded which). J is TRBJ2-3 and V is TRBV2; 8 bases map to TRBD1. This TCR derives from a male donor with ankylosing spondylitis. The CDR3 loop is CASRARGHNTDTQYF. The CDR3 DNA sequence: TGTGCCAGCAGGGCCAGGGGGCATAACACAGATACGCAGTATTTT.